One and the same sample provided the 4 T cell receptor beta chains below, sequenced in a study of early T cells in non-severe SARS-CoV-2 infection. MiXCR, applied by TCRdb to the 5' RACE reads, yields one record per CDR3 protein. The table records about 50,000 distinct CDR3 sequences, about a tenth of them present only once. The source material was whole blood. These receptors were collected from an adult who was a healthcare worker with PCR-confirmed SARS-CoV-2 infection or an uninfected control (not recorded which).

This clonotype was recorded at least ten times. V usage is TRBV6-1 and J usage is TRBJ2-7; the match to TRBD2 covers 9 bases. With 3 bases clipped from V and 5 bases from J, the junction kept 8 bases outside the gene matches. In germline, CDR1 is MNHNS, CDR2 SASEGT. The CDR3 covers 15 residues. In DNA, the CDR3 is TGTGCCAGCAGTGAGGTGGGACTAGCCCTTGACGAGCAGTACTTC. This translates into CASSEVGLALDEQYF.

V is TRBV4-3 and J is TRBJ1-1; no clear D gene. There are 13 residues in the CDR3. Germline-derived CDR1 and CDR2 are LGHNA and YSLEER. The V end lost 3 bases, the J end lost 0 bases, and 5 bases lay between the germline ends. Here the CDR3 reads CASSHIVNTEAFF. Written as DNA, the CDR3 is TGCGCCAGCAGCCATATAGTGAACACTGAAGCTTTCTTT.

This clonotype was counted many times. The V gene is TRBV4-1, the J gene TRBJ2-5; unclear D gene. The germline V and J ends were trimmed by 0 bases and 2 bases, with 10 bases remaining between them. The V gene's germline CDR1 is MGHRA and CDR2 YSYEKL. The CDR3 consists of 15 residues. The CDR3 here is CASSQEVLRQETQYF. In DNA, the CDR3 is TGCGCCAGCAGCCAAGAAGTACTGCGACAAGAGACCCAGTACTTC.

The table lists this clonotype with many counts. The V call is TRBV19, the J call TRBJ2-1; no clear D gene. V was trimmed by 4 bases and J by 0 bases, leaving 7 bases between them. Germline-derived CDR1 and CDR2 are LNHDA and SQIVND (reference sequence). The CDR3 is 14 amino acids. The CDR3, as DNA: TGTGCCAGTAGTAGTAGGGACTCCTACAATGAGCAGTTCTTC. This translates into CASSSRDSYNEQFF.